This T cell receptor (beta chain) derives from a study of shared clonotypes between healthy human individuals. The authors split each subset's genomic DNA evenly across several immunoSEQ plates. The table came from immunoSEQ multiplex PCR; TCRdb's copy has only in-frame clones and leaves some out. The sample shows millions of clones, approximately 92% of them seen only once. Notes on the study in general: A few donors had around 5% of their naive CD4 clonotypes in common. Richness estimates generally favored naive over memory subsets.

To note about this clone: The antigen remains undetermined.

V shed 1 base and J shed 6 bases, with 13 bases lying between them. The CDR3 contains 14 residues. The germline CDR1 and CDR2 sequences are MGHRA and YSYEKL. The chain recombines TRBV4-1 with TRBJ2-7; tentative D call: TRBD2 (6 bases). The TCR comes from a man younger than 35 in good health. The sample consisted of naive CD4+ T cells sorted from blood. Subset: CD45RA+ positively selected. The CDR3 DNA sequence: TGCGCCAGCAGCCAAGGTGCCGGGGGAGGCGAGCAGTACTTC. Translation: CASSQGAGGGEQYF.